This TCR beta chain originates from a study of a mutant IDH1 vaccine in newly diagnosed glioma. Study information: Investigators started vaccination 4-6 weeks after radiotherapy alone, or with temozolomide cycles. Treatment recipients were about 62% male and about 40% female, and their mean age was approximately 42 years. Patients' prior therapy spanned radiotherapy, temozolomide, or both; most underwent both.

Trimming removed 5 bases from V and 4 bases from J, with 17 bases in between. In germline, CDR1 is GTSNPN, CDR2 SVGIG (reference sequence). This CDR3 spans 14 amino acids. Time point here: week 47, end of study. A 20-mer mutant IDH1 peptide at 300 ug was injected subcutaneously with topical imiquimod. Patients in the study were vaccinated eight times, receiving shots in weeks 1, 3, 5, 7, 11, 15, 19 and 23. The protocol was immunoSEQ multiplex PCR, while the TCRdb copy is restricted to in-frame clones and leaves out a portion. The sample lists tens of thousands of clones, more than 80% occurring once. About this clone itself: As yet, its antigen is unknown.

This clonotype originated in a man aged 40-55 years with glioma. The rearrangement joins TRBV30 to TRBJ1-1; D possibly corresponds to TRBD1 (5 bases). The sample in question was PBMCs, obtained from a glioma patient whose treatment included an IDH1 peptide vaccine. CDR3 protein: CAWGQGNRGTEAFF. CDR3 coding DNA: TGTGCCTGGGGGCAGGGCAATCGGGGCACTGAAGCTTTCTTT.